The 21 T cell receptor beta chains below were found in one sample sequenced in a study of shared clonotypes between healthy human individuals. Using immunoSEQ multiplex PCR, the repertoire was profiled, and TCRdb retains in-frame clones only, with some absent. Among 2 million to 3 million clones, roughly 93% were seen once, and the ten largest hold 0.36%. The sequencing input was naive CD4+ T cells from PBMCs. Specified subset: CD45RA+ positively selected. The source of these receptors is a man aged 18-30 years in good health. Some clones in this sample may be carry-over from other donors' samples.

CDR3 coding DNA: TGCGCCAGCAGCTCAAGCGGGAAAAACTACGAGCAGTACTTC. This codes for CASSSSGKNYEQYF. The chain employs TRBV5-1 and TRBJ2-7, with 7 bases lining up with TRBD2. V shed 3 bases and J 3 bases; nucleotides not matched to a gene: 6. Germline V gene data show CDR1 as SGHRS and CDR2 as YFSETQ. The CDR3 sequence is 14 residues long.

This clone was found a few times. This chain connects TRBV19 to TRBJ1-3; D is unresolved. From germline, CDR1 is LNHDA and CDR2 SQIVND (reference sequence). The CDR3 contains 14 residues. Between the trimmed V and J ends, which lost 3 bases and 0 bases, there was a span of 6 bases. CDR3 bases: TGTGCCAGTAGTATGGTCAACTCTGGAAACACCATATATTTT. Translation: CASSMVNSGNTIYF. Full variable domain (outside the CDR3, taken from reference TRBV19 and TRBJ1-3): DGGITQSPKYLFRKEGQNVTLSCEQNLNHDAMYWYRQDPGQGLRLIYYSQIVNDFQKGDIAEGYSVSREKKESFPLTVTSAQKNPTAFYLCASSMVNSGNTIYFGEGSWLTVV.

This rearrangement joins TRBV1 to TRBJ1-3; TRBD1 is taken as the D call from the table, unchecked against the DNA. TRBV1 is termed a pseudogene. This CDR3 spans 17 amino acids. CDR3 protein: CTSSQDMKQFSGNTIYF. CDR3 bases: TGCACCAGCAGCCAAGATATGAAACAGTTCTCTGGAAACACCATATATTTT.

CDR3 nucleotides: TGTGCCAGCTCCGGACTAGCGGGAGGCCTCCCCTACGAGCAGTACTTC. The encoded protein is CASSGLAGGLPYEQYF. The rearrangement uses TRBV18 and TRBJ2-7; 14 bases line up with TRBD2. Looked up from germline, CDR1 is KGHSH and CDR2 is LQKENI. The CDR3 runs to 16 residues. The trim removed 6 bases at V and 2 bases at J, leaving 6 bases unmatched.

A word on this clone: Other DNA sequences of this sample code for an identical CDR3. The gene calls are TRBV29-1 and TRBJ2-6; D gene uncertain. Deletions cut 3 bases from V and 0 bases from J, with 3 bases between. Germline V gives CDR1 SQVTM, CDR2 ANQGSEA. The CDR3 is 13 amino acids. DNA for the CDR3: TGCAGCGTTGATATCTCTGGGGCCAACGTCCTGACTTTC. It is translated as CSVDISGANVLTF. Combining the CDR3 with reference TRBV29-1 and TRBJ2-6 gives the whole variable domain SAVISQKPSRDICQRGTSLTIQCQVDSQVTMMFWYRQQPGQSLTLIATANQGSEATYESGFVIDKFPISRPNLTFSTLTVSNMSPEDSSIYLCSVDISGANVLTFGAGSRLTVL.

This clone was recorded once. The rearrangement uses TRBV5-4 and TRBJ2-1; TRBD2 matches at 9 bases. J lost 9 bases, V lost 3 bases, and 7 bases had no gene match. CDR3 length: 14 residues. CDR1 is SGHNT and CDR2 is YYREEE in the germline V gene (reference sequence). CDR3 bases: TGTGCCAGCAGCTCCACCGGGACTAGCACTGAGCAGTTCTTC. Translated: CASSSTGTSTEQFF.

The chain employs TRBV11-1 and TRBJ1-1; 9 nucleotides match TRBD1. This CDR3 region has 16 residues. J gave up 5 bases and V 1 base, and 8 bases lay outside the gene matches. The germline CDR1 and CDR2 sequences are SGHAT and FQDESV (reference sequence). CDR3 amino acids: CASSLGGGQGSTEAFF. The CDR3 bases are TGTGCCAGCAGCTTAGGGGGAGGACAGGGGAGTACTGAAGCTTTCTTT.

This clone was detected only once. CDR3 sequence (DNA): TGTGCCAGCTCCGCGACAGGGACTAGCGGGAGAGACAATGAGCAGTTCTTC. Translated: CASSATGTSGRDNEQFF. The V and J genes are TRBV6-4 and TRBJ2-1; 14 bases are a match to TRBD2. The CDR3 contains 17 residues. Germline V gives CDR1 MRHNA, CDR2 SNTAGT. The V segment lost 8 bases and the J segment 5 bases; nucleotides outside the gene matches: 11.

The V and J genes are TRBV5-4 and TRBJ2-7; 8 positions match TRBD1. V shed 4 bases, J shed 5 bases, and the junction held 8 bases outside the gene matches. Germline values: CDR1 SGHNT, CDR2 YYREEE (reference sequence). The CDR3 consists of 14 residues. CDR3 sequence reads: CASSPTGTGDEQYF. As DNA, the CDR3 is TGTGCCAGCAGCCCCACCGGGACAGGAGACGAGCAGTACTTC.

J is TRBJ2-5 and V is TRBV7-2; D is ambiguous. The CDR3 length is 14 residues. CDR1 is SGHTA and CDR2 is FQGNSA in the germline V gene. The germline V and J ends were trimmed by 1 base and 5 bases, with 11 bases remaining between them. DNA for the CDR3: TGTGCCAGCAGCTTAGGTGGGGTAGGGGAGACCCAGTACTTC. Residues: CASSLGGVGETQYF.

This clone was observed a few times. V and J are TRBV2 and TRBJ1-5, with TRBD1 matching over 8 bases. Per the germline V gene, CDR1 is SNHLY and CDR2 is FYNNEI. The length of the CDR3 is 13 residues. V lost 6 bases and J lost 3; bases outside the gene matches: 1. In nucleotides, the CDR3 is TGTGCCAGCAGGACAGGGGCCAATCAGCCCCAGCATTTT. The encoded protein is CASRTGANQPQHF.

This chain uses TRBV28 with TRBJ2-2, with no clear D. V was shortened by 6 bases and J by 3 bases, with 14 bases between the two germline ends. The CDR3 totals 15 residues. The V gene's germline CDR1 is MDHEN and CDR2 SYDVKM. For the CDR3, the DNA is TGTGCCAGCAGAGACATCGGAGTTGACACCGGGGAGCTGTTTTTT. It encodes CASRDIGVDTGELFF.

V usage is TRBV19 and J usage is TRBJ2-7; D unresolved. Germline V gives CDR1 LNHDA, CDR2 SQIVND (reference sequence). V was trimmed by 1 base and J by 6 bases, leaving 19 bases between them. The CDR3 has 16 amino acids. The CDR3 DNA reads TGTGCCAGTAGTATAGGTCGGCCAGGTAATTCAGGCGAGCAGTACTTC. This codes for CASSIGRPGNSGEQYF.

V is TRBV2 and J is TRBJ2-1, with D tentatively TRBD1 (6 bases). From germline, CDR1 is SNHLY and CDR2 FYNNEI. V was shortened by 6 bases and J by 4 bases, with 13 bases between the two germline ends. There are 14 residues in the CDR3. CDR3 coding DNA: TGTGCCAGCAGAGATCCTACAGGGTACAATGAGCAGTTCTTC. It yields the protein CASRDPTGYNEQFF.

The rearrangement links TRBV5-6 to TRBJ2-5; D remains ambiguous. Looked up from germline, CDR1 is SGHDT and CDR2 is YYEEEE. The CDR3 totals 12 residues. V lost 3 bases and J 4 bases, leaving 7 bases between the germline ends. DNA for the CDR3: TGTGCCAGCAGCTCCCGTCGAGAGACCCAGTACTTC. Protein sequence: CASSSRRETQYF. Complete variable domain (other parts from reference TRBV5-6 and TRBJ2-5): DAGVTQSPTHLIKTRGQQVTLRCSPKSGHDTVSWYQQALGQGPQFIFQYYEEEERQRGNFPDRFSGHQFPNYSSELNVNALLLGDSALYLCASSSRRETQYFGPGTRLLVL.

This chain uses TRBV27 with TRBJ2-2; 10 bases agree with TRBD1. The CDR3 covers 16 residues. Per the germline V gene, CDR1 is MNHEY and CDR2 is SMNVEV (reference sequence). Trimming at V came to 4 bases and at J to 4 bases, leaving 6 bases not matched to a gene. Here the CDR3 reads CASSSGTGAFTGELFF. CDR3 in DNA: TGTGCCAGCAGTTCCGGGACAGGGGCCTTCACCGGGGAGCTGTTTTTT.

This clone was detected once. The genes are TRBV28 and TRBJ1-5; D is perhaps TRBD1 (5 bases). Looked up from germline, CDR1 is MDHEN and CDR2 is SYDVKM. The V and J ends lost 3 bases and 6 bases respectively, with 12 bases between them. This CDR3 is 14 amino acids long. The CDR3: CASSFFQGPQPQHF. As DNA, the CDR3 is TGTGCCAGCAGTTTCTTTCAGGGCCCTCAGCCCCAGCATTTT.

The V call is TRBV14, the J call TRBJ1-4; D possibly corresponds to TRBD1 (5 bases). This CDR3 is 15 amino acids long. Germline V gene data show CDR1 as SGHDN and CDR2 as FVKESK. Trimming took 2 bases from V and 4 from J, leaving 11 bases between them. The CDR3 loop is CASSQSGRYNEKLFF. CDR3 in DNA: TGTGCCAGCAGCCAATCGGGACGTTATAATGAAAAACTGTTTTTT.

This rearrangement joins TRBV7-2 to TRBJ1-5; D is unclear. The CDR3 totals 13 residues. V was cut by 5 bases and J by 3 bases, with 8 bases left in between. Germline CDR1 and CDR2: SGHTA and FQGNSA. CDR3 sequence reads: CASSLEINQPQHF. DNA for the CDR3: TGTGCCAGCAGCCTAGAGATCAATCAGCCCCAGCATTTT.

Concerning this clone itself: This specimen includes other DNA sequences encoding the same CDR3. This chain's CDR3 is CASSPGANTEAFF. In DNA, the CDR3 is TGCGCCAGCAGCCCCGGGGCGAACACTGAAGCTTTCTTT. The chain employs TRBV5-1 and TRBJ1-1; a possible D gene is TRBD1 (5 bases). Trimming shortened V by 4 bases and J by 1 base, and 8 bases separated the two germline ends. The CDR3 is 13 amino acids. The V gene's germline CDR1 is SGHRS and CDR2 YFSETQ. Supplemented by reference TRBV5-1 and TRBJ1-1, the full variable domain reads KAGVTQTPRYLIKTRGQQVTLSCSPISGHRSVSWYQQTPGQGLQFLFEYFSETQRNKGNFPGRFSGRQFSNSRSEMNVSTLELGDSALYLCASSPGANTEAFFGQGTRLTVV.

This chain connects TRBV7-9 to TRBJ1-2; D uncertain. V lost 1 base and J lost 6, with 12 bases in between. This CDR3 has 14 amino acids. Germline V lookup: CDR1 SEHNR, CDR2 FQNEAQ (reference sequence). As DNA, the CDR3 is TGTGCCAGCAGCTTAGTCGGACTCGCCGATGGCTACACCTTC. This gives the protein CASSLVGLADGYTF.